The 12 T cell receptor beta chains presented below share a single source sample, sequenced in a study of regulatory T cells in long-lasting Graves disease. Time point specified: newly diagnosed GD, antithyroid drugs for less than 3 months. Preparation of the TCR library used RNA extracted from PBMCs. Arm-PCR of CDR3 regions and iRepertoire HTBI primers were the basis on which TCR beta libraries were built. TCRdb passed the multiplex PCR reads through MiXCR, listing each CDR3 protein once. This sample has hundreds of thousands of distinct CDR3 sequences, with less than 20% found just once. This sample was also put to use in a study of T cells in Graves' hyperthyroidism and ophthalmopathy.

The sequences come from peripheral blood mononuclear cells (PBMCs), collected at new diagnosis, from a patient treated with antithyroid drugs. These receptors were taken from a woman aged 25 to 39 with Graves disease.

Many counts were recorded for this clonotype. The chain employs TRBV27 and TRBJ1-1; D is unclear. CDR3 length: 13 residues. CDR1 and CDR2 from the germline V gene are MNHEY and SMNVEV (reference sequence). Between the trimmed V and J ends, which lost 7 bases and 4 bases, there was a span of 13 bases. CDR3 sequence reads: CASKWAGTTEAFF. CDR3 DNA sequence: TGTGCCAGCAAATGGGCAGGTACCACTGAAGCTTTCTTT.

V usage is TRBV5-1 and J usage is TRBJ2-3; tentative D call: TRBD2 (6 bases). V lost 4 bases and J 4 bases, leaving 22 bases between the germline ends. The germline CDR1 and CDR2 sequences are SGHRS and YFSETQ. The CDR3 is 17 residues long. The CDR3 here is CASSRGRDGSVADTQYF. DNA for the CDR3: TGCGCCAGCAGCCGAGGCCGGGACGGGAGTGTAGCAGATACGCAGTATTTT.

This clonotype has ten or more counts. The chain couples TRBV29-1 to TRBJ2-1; D perhaps matches TRBD2 (6 bases). Trimming took off 4 bases at V and 5 bases at J, with 15 bases between the two ends. The V gene's germline CDR1 is SQVTM and CDR2 ANQGSEA. The CDR3 extends over 14 amino acids. The CDR3 sequence is CSVVRGTVNNEQFF. In DNA, the CDR3 is TGCAGCGTTGTTCGCGGGACGGTGAACAATGAGCAGTTCTTC.

As to this clonotype: A much larger clone differs by one base, so this may be a read error. The genes are TRBV7-2 and TRBJ2-3; TRBD2 might be the D (5 bases). Germline V CDR1 and CDR2: SGHTA, FQGNSA. CDR3 size: 15 residues. V lost 1 base to trimming and J lost 4 bases, with 12 bases between them. CDR3 amino acids: CASSLVRVPPDTQYF. CDR3 nucleotides: TGTGCCAGCAGCTTAGTGCGGGTTCCCCCAGATACGCAGTATTTT.

The rearrangement links TRBV20-1 to TRBJ2-3; TRBD2 aligns across 7 bases. Germline CDR1 DFQATT, CDR2 SNEGSKA (reference sequence). The CDR3 sequence is 13 residues long. After removal of 5 bases from V and 6 bases from J, the junction contained 8 bases not matched to a gene. The CDR3 DNA reads TGCAGTGCTCGTCGGGGGGTGGAGGATACGCAGTATTTT. As protein: CSARRGVEDTQYF.

This clonotype showed up many times. The rearrangement uses TRBV28 and TRBJ2-1; the D is unclear. Trimming left V 5 bases short and J 2 bases short, with 19 bases between. This CDR3 contains 17 residues. CDR1 is MDHEN, CDR2 SYDVKM, per germline. As DNA, the CDR3 is TGTGCCAGCAGTCGTACCCAGACTGCTCCCCCCTACAATGAGCAGTTCTTC. This gives the protein CASSRTQTAPPYNEQFF.

Only a few counts were recorded for this clonotype. The rearrangement links TRBV20-1 to TRBJ2-3; unclear D gene. The CDR3 loop spans 12 amino acids. CDR1 is DFQATT, CDR2 SNEGSKA, per germline (reference sequence). Trimming pared 6 bases from V and 2 bases from J, leaving 9 bases between. The CDR3: CSASTDTDTQYF. The CDR3 nucleotides read TGCAGTGCCTCTACAGACACAGATACGCAGTATTTT.

Ten or more counts support this clonotype. V gene TRBV6-5 combines with J gene TRBJ2-2; 7 bases match TRBD2. After removal of 3 bases from V and 5 bases from J, the junction contained 9 bases not matched to a gene. CDR1 MNHEY and CDR2 SVGAGI come from the germline V gene. The CDR3 consists of 16 residues. The CDR3 loop reads CASSYGGGEGTGELFF. Written as DNA, the CDR3 is TGTGCCAGCAGTTATGGGGGGGGAGAAGGAACCGGGGAGCTGTTTTTT.

This clonotype was counted between two and nine times. The V call is TRBV3-1, the J call TRBJ1-4; no clear D. Germline V CDR1 and CDR2: LGHDT, YNNKEL (reference sequence). This CDR3 has 13 residues. With 3 bases removed from V and 8 bases from J, the gap between germline ends came to 10 bases. The CDR3 sequence is CASSQGGEEKLFF. Here the CDR3 DNA reads TGTGCCAGCAGCCAGGGCGGAGAAGAAAAACTGTTTTTT.

This clonotype was seen many times. This chain links TRBV6-2 or TRBV6-3 with TRBJ1-5; D may be TRBD1 (5 bases). The CDR3 length is 19 residues. Looked up from germline, CDR1 is MNHEY and CDR2 is SVGEGT. V lost 0 bases, J lost 1 base, and 19 bases lay in between. The CDR3 region is CASSYSIGDGVQSNQPQHF. The CDR3 nucleotides read TGTGCCAGCAGTTACTCGATCGGGGACGGAGTACAGAGCAATCAGCCCCAGCATTTT.

There are a few counts of this clonotype. The gene calls are TRBV10-3 and TRBJ2-7; TRBD2 aligns across 9 bases. The CDR3 contains 16 residues. CDR1 is ENHRY and CDR2 is SYGVKD in the germline V gene. J gave up 0 bases and V 3 bases, and 6 bases lay outside the gene matches. CDR3 sequence (DNA): TGTGCCATCAGTGAATTTGGTAGCGGGAGCTCCTACGAGCAGTACTTC. Translating gives CAISEFGSGSSYEQYF.

This clonotype has a count of ten or more. The V call is TRBV6-1, the J call TRBJ1-2; a weak D match, TRBD1 (6 bases). The CDR3 spans 17 residues. From germline, CDR1 is MNHNS and CDR2 SASEGT. The V and J ends lost 1 base and 4 bases respectively, with 19 bases between them. In nucleotides, the CDR3 is TGTGCCAGCAGTGAAGAGCGGACAGTTTACTCCTTCTATGGCTACACCTTC. This encodes CASSEERTVYSFYGYTF.